These T cell receptor beta chains were read from a single sample in a study of beta chain features in type 1 diabetes. TCRdb keeps only in-frame clones here, not all; method: immunoSEQ multiplex PCR. In the table there are 350,000 to 400,000 clones, roughly 15% of which are singletons. Specimen: naive CD4+ T cells from blood. The receptor set was obtained from a woman under 30 in good health. The CDR3 runs from the conserved cysteine through the conserved F or W. Each record gives: V gene, CDR3 protein.

TRBV29-1 | CSVLRQAYTGELFF
TRBV14 | CASSSTGQGVYGYTF
TRBV9 | CASSPQPGTSEVQYF
TRBV5-6 | CASTFPPPGVGANVLTF
TRBV6-5 | CASTGQTYEQYF
TRBV9 | CASSVVAGYGYTF
TRBV15 | CATTRAGAYNEQFF
TRBV11-1 | CASSLGLAGENEQFF
TRBV6-6 | CASSYGTTLPNEQFF
TRBV7-9 | CASSLVPDRIATNEKLFF
TRBV27 | CASSLTVPYEQYF
TRBV30 | CAWDSGQSNQPQHF
TRBV4-1 | CASSQGTGSGNQPQHF
TRBV6-5 | CAGADSQETQYF
TRBV18 | CASSPAGANTEAFF
TRBV30 | CAWIARPLNYGYTF